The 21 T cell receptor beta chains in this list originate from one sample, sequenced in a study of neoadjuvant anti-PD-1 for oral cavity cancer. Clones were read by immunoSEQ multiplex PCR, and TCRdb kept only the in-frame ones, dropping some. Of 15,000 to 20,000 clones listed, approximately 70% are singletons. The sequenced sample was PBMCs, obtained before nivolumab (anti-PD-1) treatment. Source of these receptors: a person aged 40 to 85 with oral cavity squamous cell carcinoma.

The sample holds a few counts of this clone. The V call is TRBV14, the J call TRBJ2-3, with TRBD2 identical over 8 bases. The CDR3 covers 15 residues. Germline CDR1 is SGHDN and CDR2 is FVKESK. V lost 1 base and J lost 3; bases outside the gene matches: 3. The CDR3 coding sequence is TGTGCCAGCAGCCAAGCGGGAGGGAGAACAGATACGCAGTATTTT. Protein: CASSQAGGRTDTQYF.

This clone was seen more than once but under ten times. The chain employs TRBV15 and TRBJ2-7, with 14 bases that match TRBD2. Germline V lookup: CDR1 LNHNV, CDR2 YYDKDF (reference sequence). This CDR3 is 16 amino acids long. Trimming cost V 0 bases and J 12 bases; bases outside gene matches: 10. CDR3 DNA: TGTGCCACCAGCAGAGATCCCGGGGGACTAGCGGGAGTTCTGTACTTC. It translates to CATSRDPGGLAGVLYF.

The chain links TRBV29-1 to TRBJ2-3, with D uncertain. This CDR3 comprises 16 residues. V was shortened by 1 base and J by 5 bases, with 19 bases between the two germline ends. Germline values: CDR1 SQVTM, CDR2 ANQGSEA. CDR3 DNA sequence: TGCAGCGTTGAAGGATTTCCCCTAGAGGTGGTAGATACGCAGTATTTT. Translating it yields CSVEGFPLEVVDTQYF.

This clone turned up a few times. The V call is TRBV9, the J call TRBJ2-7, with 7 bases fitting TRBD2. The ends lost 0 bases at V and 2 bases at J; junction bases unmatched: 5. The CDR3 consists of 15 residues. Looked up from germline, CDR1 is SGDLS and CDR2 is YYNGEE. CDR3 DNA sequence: TGTGCCAGCAGCGTAGCGGCTAGCGGCCCCTACGAGCAGTACTTC. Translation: CASSVAASGPYEQYF.

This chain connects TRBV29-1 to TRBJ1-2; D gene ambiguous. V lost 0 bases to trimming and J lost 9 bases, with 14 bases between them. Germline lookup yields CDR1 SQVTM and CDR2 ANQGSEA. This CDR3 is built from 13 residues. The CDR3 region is CSVEDRPLGSYTF. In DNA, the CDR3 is TGCAGCGTTGAAGATCGACCGCTCGGAAGCTACACCTTC.

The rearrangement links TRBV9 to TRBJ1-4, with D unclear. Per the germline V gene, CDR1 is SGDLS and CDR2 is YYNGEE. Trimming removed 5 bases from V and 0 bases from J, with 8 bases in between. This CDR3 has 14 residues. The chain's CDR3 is CASSAEPTNEKLFF. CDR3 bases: TGTGCCAGCAGTGCTGAACCAACTAATGAAAAACTGTTTTTT.

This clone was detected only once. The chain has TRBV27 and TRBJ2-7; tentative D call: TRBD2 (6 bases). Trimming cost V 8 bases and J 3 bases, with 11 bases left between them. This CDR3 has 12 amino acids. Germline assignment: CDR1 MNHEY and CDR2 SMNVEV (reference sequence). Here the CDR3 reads CASGGSLYEQYF. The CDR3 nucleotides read TGTGCCAGCGGGGGGTCCCTCTACGAGCAGTACTTC.

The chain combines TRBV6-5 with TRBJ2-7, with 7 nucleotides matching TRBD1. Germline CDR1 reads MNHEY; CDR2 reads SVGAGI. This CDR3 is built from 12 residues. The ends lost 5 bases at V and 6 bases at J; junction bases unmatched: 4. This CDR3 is CASSDTGVEQYF. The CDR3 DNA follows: TGTGCCAGCAGTGACACAGGGGTCGAGCAGTACTTC.

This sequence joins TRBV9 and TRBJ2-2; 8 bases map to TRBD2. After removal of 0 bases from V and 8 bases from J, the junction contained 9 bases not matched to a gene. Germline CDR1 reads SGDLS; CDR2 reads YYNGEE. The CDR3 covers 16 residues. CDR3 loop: CASSVGGAGVSGELFF. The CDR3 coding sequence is TGTGCCAGCAGCGTAGGTGGAGCGGGAGTATCTGGGGAGCTGTTTTTT.

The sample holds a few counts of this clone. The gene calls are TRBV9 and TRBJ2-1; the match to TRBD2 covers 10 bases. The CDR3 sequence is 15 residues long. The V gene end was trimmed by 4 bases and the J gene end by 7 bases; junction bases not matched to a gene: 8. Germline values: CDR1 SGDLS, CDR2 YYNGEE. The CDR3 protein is CASSSGAGGQNEQFF. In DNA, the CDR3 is TGTGCCAGCAGCTCGGGAGCGGGAGGGCAGAATGAGCAGTTCTTC.

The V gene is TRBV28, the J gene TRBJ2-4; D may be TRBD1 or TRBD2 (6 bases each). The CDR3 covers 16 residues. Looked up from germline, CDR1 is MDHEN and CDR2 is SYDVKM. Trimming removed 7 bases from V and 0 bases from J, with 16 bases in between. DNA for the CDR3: TGTGCCAGCACCCTGGAGGGGGACCTAGCCAAAAACATTCAGTACTTC. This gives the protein CASTLEGDLAKNIQYF.

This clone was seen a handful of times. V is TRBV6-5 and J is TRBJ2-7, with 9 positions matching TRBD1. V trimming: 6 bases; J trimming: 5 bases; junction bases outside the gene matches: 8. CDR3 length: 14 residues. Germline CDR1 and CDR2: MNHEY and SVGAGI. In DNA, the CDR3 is TGTGCCAGCAGCCTCCGGGACAGGGTCAACGAGCAGTACTTC. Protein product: CASSLRDRVNEQYF.

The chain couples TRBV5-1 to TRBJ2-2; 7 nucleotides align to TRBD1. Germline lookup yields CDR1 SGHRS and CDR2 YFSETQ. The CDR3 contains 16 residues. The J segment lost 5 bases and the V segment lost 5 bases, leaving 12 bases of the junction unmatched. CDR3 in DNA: TGCGCCAGCAGTACTACAGGGGTAGGAGAAACCGGGGAGCTGTTTTTT. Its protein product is CASSTTGVGETGELFF.

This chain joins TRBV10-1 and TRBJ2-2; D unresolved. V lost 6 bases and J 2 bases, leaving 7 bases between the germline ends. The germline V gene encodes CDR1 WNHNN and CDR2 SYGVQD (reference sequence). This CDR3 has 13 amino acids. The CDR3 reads CASSEVNTGELFF. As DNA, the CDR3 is TGCGCCAGCAGCGAAGTCAACACCGGGGAGCTGTTTTTT.

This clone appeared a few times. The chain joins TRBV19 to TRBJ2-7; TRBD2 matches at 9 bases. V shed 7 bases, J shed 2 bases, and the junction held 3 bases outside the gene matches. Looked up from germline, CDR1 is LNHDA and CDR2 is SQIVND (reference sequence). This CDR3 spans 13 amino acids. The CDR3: CASKAGGPYEQYF. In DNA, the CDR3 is TGTGCCAGTAAGGCGGGAGGGCCCTACGAGCAGTACTTC.

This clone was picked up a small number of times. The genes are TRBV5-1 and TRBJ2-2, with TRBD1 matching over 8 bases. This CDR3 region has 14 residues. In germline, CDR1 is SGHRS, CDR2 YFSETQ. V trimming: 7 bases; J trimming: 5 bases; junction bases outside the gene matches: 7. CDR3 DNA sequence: TGCGCCAGCGGAAATCAGGGGGCAACCGGGGAGCTGTTTTTT. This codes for CASGNQGATGELFF.

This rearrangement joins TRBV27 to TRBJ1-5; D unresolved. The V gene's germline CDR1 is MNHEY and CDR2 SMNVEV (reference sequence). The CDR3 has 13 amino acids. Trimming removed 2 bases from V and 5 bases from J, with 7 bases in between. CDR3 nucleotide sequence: TGTGCCAGCAGTTTAGACACTTATCAGCCCCAGCATTTT. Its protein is CASSLDTYQPQHF.

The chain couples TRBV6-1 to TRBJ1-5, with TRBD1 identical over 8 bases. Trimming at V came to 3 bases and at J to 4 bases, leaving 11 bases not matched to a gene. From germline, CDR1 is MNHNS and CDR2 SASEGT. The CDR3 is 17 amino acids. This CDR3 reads CASSEPGTGWGNQPQHF. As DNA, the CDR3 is TGTGCCAGCAGTGAGCCCGGGACAGGATGGGGGAATCAGCCCCAGCATTTT.

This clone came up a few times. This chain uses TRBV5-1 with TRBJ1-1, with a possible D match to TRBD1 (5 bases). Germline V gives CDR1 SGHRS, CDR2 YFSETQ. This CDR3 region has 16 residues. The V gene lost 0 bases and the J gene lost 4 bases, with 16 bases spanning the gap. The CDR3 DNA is TGCGCCAGCAGCTTGGGTTTTGGGGCATCGAGCACTGAAGCTTTCTTT. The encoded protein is CASSLGFGASSTEAFF.

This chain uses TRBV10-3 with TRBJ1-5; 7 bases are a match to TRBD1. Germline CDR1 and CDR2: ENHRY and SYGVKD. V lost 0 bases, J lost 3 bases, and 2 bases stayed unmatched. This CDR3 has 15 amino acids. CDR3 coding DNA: TGTGCCATCAGTGAGTCAGGGACAGCCAATCAGCCCCAGCATTTT. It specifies CAISESGTANQPQHF.

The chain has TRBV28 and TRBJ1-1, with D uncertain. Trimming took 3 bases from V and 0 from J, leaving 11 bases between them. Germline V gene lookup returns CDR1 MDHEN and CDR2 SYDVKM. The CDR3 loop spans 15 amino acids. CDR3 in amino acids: CASSLGSLMNTEAFF. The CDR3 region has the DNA TGTGCCAGCAGTTTGGGATCCTTAATGAACACTGAAGCTTTCTTT.